These T cell receptor beta chains were read from a single sample in a study of breast tumors, draining lymph nodes, adjacent tissues. TCRdb re-derived calls from the multiplex PCR reads in MiXCR, one entry per CDR3 protein. The sample includes 21,000 or so distinct CDR3 sequences, approximately 40% of them seen just once. The sequenced sample consisted of breast tumor tissue. All receptors come from a female donor with breast cancer. Some clones in this sample may be carry-over from other donors' samples. Each CDR3 is given with its conserved first and last residue. A D gene is named only where the DNA matches it firmly. The listing skips clone size in some rows; elsewhere it reads once, few, many or a size class.

TGTGCCAGCAGATCGAACACAGTAGAGACCCAGTACTTC	CASRSNTVETQYF	NA	TRBV5-4	TRBJ2-5	many
TGTGCCAGCAGCTTAGGTGGGTACACAGATACGCAGTATTTT	CASSLGGYTDTQYF	NA	TRBV7-8	TRBJ2-3	NA
TGTAGCGTCATTGGTTGGATTAGCACAGATACGCAGTATTTT	CSVIGWISTDTQYF	NA	TRBV29-1	TRBJ2-3	NA
TGTGCCAGCAGCTCCTCGACTGCCTTCTACGGCTACACCTTC	CASSSSTAFYGYTF	NA	TRBV7-2	TRBJ1-2	NA
TGTGCCATCAGTGAATGGTCCGGGGCAGGGTCTGGAAACACCATATATTTT	CAISEWSGAGSGNTIYF	NA	TRBV10-3	TRBJ1-3	NA
TGTGCCAGCACCAAGGGGGCAGGCGGGGTCGGCTACACCTTC	CASTKGAGGVGYTF	TRBD1	TRBV11-2	TRBJ1-2	many
TGTGCCAGCTTAAGACAGGGGCAAGGCACAGATACGCAGTATTTT	CASLRQGQGTDTQYF	TRBD1	TRBV5-6	TRBJ2-3	NA
TGCAGTGCTAGAGACCCGGGGGCGGGAGCCACCGGGGAGCTGTTTTTT	CSARDPGAGATGELFF	NA	TRBV20-1	TRBJ2-2	many
TGCGCCAGCAGGCCTACGGGACAGAATAATGAAAAACTGTTTTTT	CASRPTGQNNEKLFF	TRBD1	TRBV5-1	TRBJ1-4	medium-sized
TGTGCCAGCAGCCCGGACAGGACCCTCGAGCAGTACTTC	CASSPDRTLEQYF	TRBD1	TRBV12-3/TRBV12-4	TRBJ2-7	many
TGCAGTGCCGGGAAAAGTACAGGACAGAACACTGAAGCTTTCTTT	CSAGKSTGQNTEAFF	NA	TRBV20-1	TRBJ1-1	NA
TGTGCCAGTAGCCCCGGGGTAGCGGGAGGCTATGAGCAGTTCTTC	CASSPGVAGGYEQFF	TRBD2	TRBV19	TRBJ2-1	many
TGTGCCAGCAGCTTAATAAGGGAGACCCAGTACTTC	CASSLIRETQYF	NA	TRBV7-8	TRBJ2-5	medium-sized
TGCGCCAGCAGCCTTCAATCAGGGCAAGACACCCGGTACTTC	CASSLQSGQDTRYF	NA	TRBV5-1	TRBJ2-5	NA
TGTGCCAGCGAGGGGGTAACAGGGAGCACAGATACGCAGTATTTT	CASEGVTGSTDTQYF	NA	TRBV7-9	TRBJ2-3	medium-sized
TGCAGTGCGAAGACAGGGGCAGAAGCTTTCTTT	CSAKTGAEAFF	TRBD1	TRBV20-1	TRBJ1-1	NA
TGTGCCAGCAGCTTTCAGGGGGCGTTTTCCGACACCGGGGAGCTGTTTTTT	CASSFQGAFSDTGELFF	TRBD1	TRBV5-8	TRBJ2-2	many
TGTGCCAGCAGCGTAGGTAGCGGAGCTTCATACGAGCAGTACTTC	CASSVGSGASYEQYF	NA	TRBV9	TRBJ2-7	NA
TGCGCCAGCAGCTTGTGGGGGACAGGGGAAAAGACCCAGTACTTC	CASSLWGTGEKTQYF	TRBD1	TRBV5-1	TRBJ2-5	medium-sized
TGTGCCAGCAGTTTAGGTGAAAAACTGTTTTTT	CASSLGEKLFF	NA	TRBV12-3/TRBV12-4	TRBJ1-4	many
TGTGCCAGTAGTAGCCGCGGCACCGGGGAGCTGTTTTTT	CASSSRGTGELFF	NA	TRBV19	TRBJ2-2	NA
TGTGCCAGTAGTATAGATCCGGTCTATGGCTACACCTTC	CASSIDPVYGYTF	NA	TRBV19	TRBJ1-2	NA
TGTGCCAGCAGTGTTCTTGAAAAACTGTTTTTT	CASSVLEKLFF	NA	TRBV2	TRBJ1-4	NA
TGTGCCAGCAGCCCACGAGCGGGAGGGACCTACGAGCAGTACTTC	CASSPRAGGTYEQYF	TRBD2	TRBV11-2	TRBJ2-7	NA
TGCGCCAGCAGCCCTACTCCGTTCCGGACACTACAGGGCGGGGAGCTGTTTTTT	CASSPTPFRTLQGGELFF	NA	TRBV4-3	TRBJ2-2	many
TGCAGTACGACCAGGGGCTACGAGCAGTACTTC	CSTTRGYEQYF	NA	TRBV20-1	TRBJ2-7	many
TGTGCCATCAGTGAGTCTGCGGGACAGAGTAGCAATCAGCCCCAGCATTTT	CAISESAGQSSNQPQHF	TRBD1	TRBV10-3	TRBJ1-5	NA
TGTGCCAGCAGTTTCTGGGATAGGGCTGGCTACACCTTC	CASSFWDRAGYTF	NA	TRBV12-3/TRBV12-4	TRBJ1-2	NA
TGTGCCACCAGCAGAGTGCGGAGCACAGATACGCAGTATTTT	CATSRVRSTDTQYF	NA	TRBV15	TRBJ2-3	many
TGTGCCAGCAGCTTAAACAGGCCCTACGAGCAGTACTTC	CASSLNRPYEQYF	NA	TRBV13	TRBJ2-7	NA
TGTGCCAGCAGCTTAACCCACAAGGGCCATGGCTACACCTTC	CASSLTHKGHGYTF	NA	TRBV7-3	TRBJ1-2	NA